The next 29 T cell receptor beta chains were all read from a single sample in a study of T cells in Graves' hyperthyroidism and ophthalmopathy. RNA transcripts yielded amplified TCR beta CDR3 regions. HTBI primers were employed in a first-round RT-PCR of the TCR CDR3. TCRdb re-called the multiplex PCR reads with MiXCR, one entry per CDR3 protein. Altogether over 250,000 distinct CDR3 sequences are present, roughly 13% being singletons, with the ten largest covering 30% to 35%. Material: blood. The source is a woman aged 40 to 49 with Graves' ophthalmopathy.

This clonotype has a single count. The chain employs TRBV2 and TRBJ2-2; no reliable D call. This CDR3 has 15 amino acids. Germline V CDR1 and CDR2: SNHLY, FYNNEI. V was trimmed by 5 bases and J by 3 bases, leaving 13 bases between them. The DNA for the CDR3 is TGTGCCAGCAGTCCCACCCTTGAGGACACCGGGGAGCTGTTTTTT. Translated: CASSPTLEDTGELFF.

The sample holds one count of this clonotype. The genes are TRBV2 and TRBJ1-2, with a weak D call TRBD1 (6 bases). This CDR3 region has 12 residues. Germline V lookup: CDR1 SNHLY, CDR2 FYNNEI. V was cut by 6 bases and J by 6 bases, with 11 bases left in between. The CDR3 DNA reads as TGTGCCAGCAGGGCGAGGGGGGATGGCTACACCTTC. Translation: CASRARGDGYTF.

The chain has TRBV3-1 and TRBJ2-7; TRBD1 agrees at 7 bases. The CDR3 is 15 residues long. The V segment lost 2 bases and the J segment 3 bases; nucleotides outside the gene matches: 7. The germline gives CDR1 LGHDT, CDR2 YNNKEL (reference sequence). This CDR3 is CASSQRQGVGYEQYF. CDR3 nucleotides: TGTGCCAGCAGCCAAAGACAGGGCGTGGGCTACGAGCAGTACTTC.

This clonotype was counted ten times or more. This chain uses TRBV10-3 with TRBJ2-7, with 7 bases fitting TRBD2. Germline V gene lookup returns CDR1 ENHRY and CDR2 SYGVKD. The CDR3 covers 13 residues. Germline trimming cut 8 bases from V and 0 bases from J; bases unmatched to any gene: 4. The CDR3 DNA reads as TGTGCCATCGGTCGGGGGGACTCCTACGAGCAGTACTTC. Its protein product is CAIGRGDSYEQYF.

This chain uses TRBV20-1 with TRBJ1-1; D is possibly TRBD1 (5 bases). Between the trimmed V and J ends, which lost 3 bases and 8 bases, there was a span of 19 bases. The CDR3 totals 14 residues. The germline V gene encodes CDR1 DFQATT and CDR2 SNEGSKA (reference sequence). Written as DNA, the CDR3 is TGCAGTGCTAGTCAGCCAGGGCCACTCCACGAAGCTTTCTTT. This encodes CSASQPGPLHEAFF.

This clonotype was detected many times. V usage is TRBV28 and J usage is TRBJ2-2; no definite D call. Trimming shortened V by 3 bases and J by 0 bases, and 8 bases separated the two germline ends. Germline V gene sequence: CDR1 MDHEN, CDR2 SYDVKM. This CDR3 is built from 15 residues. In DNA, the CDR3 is TGTGCCAGCAGTTTTTCCGTGTCGAACACCGGGGAGCTGTTTTTT. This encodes CASSFSVSNTGELFF.

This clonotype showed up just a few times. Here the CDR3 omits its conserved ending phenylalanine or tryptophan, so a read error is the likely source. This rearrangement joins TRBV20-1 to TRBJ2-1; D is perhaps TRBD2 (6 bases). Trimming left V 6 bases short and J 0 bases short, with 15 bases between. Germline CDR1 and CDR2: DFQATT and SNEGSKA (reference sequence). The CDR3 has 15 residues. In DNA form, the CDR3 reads TGCAGTGCCCGTAGCGGAAAGAGCTCCTACAATGAGCAGTTCGTC. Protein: CSARSGKSSYNEQFV.

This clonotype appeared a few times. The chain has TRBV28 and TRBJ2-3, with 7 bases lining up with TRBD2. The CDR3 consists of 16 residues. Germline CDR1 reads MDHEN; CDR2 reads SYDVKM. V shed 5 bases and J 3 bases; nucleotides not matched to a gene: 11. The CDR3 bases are TGTGCCAGCAGTGGGAGGGGCCTGGTGTGGACAGATACGCAGTATTTT. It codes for CASSGRGLVWTDTQYF.

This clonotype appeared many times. Here the CDR3 reads CASSDRDREADTQYF. CDR3 coding DNA: TGTGCCAGCAGTGATCGGGACAGGGAGGCAGATACGCAGTATTTT. The chain couples TRBV2 to TRBJ2-3; 9 bases are shared with TRBD1. Losses at the gene ends were 3 bases for V and 4 bases for J; bases not matched to a gene: 5. Germline CDR1 SNHLY, CDR2 FYNNEI. The CDR3 has 15 residues. Combining the CDR3 with reference TRBV2 and TRBJ2-3 gives the whole variable domain EPEVTQTPSHQVTQMGQEVILRCVPISNHLYFYWYRQILGQKVEFLVSFYNNEISEKSEIFDDQFSVERPDGSNFTLKIRSTKLEDSAMYFCASSDRDREADTQYFGPGTRLTVL.

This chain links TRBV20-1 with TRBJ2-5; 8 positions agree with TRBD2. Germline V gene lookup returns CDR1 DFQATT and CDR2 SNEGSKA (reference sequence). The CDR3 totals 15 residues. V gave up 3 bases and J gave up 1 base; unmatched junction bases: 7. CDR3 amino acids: CSASSAGGLQETQYF. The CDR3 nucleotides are TGCAGTGCTAGTTCGGCGGGGGGCCTCCAAGAGACCCAGTACTTC.

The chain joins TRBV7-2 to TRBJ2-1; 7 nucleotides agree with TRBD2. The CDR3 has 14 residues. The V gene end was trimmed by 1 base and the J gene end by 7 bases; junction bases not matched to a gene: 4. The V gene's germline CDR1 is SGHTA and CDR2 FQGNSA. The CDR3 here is CASSLDGTTNEQFF. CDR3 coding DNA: TGTGCCAGCAGCTTAGACGGGACTACAAATGAGCAGTTCTTC.

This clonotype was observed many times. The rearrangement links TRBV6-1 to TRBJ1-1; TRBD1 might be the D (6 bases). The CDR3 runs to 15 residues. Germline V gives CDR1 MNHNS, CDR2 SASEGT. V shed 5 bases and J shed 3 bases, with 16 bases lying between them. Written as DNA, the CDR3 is TGTGCCAGCAGTTCGGGGCAGGGGCTAGACACTGAAGCTTTCTTT. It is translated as CASSSGQGLDTEAFF.

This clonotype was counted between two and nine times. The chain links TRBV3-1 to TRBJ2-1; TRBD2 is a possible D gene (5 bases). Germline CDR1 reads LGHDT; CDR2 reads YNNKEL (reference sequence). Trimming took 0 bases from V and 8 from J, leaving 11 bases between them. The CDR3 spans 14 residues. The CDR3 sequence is CASSQDWSRDEQFF. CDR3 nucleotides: TGTGCCAGCAGCCAAGACTGGTCGAGGGATGAGCAGTTCTTC.

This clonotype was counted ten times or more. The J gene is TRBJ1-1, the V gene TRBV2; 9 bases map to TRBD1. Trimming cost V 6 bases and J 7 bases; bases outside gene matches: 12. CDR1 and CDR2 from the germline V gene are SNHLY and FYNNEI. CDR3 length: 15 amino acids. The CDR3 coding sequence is TGTGCCAGCAGGGCCATCACAGGGGGCGGGGGTGAAGCTTTCTTT. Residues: CASRAITGGGGEAFF.

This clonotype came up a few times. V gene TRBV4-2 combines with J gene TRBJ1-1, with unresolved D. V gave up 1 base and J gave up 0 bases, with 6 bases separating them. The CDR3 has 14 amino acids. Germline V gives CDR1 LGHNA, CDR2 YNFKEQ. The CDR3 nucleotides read TGTGCCAGCAGCCAAGGGGATATGAACACTGAAGCTTTCTTT. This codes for CASSQGDMNTEAFF.

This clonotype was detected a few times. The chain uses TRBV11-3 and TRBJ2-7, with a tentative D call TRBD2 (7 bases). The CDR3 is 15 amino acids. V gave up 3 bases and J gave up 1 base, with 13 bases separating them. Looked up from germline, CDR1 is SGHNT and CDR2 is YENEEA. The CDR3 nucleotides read TGTGCCAGCAGCTTGGGGGGGCCTTATTCCTACGAGCAGTACTTC. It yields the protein CASSLGGPYSYEQYF.

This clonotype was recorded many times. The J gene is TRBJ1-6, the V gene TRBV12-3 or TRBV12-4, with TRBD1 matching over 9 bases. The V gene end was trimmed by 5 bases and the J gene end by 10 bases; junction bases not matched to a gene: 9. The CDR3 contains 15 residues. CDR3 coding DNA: TGTGCCAGCAGTGCCGGACAGGGGATCGGATCACCCCTCCACTTT. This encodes CASSAGQGIGSPLHF.

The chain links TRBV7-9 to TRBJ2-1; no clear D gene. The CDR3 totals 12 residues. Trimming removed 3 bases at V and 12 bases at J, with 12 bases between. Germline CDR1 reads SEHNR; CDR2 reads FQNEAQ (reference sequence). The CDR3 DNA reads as TGTGCCAGCAGCTTTCAGAGTTTCACGCAGTTCTTC. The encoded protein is CASSFQSFTQFF.

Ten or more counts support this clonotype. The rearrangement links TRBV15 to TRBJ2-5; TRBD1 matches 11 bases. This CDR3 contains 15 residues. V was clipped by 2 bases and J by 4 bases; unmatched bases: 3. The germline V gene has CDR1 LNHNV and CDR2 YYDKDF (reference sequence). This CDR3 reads CATSRPDRGLETQYF. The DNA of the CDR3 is TGTGCCACCAGCAGACCGGACAGGGGGCTAGAGACCCAGTACTTC.

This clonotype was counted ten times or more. The CDR3 protein is CSARVGGNTEAFF. DNA of the CDR3: TGCAGTGCTAGAGTGGGGGGGAACACTGAAGCTTTCTTT. V and J are TRBV20-1 and TRBJ1-1, with D maybe TRBD1 (5 bases). Trimming removed 1 base at V and 1 base at J, with 7 bases between. The CDR3 loop spans 13 amino acids. Germline V gene sequence: CDR1 DFQATT, CDR2 SNEGSKA (reference sequence).

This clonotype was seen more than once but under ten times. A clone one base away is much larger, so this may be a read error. CDR3 sequence: CASSRLAVGQETQYF. The CDR3 DNA is TGTGCCAGCAGTCGACTAGCGGTGGGACAAGAGACCCAGTACTTC. The chain uses TRBV27 and TRBJ2-5; 9 bases fit TRBD2. The CDR3 length is 15 residues. Germline CDR1 is MNHEY and CDR2 is SMNVEV (reference sequence). V trimming: 5 bases; J trimming: 2 bases; junction bases outside the gene matches: 6.

CDR3 region: CASSSIPSTGELFF. Here the CDR3 DNA reads TGTGCCAGCAGCTCCATACCGAGCACCGGGGAGCTGTTTTTT. The gene calls are TRBV7-6 and TRBJ2-2; D ambiguous. This CDR3 has 14 residues. Germline CDR1 SGHVS, CDR2 FNYEAQ. The ends were cut back, 4 bases at V and 4 bases at J, with 10 bases in the middle.

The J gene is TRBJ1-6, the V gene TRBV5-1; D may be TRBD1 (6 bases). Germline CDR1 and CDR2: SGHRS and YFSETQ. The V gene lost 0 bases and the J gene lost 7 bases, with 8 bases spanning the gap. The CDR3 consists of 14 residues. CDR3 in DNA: TGCGCCAGCAGCTTGGGGGACACCAATTCACCCCTCCACTTT. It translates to CASSLGDTNSPLHF.

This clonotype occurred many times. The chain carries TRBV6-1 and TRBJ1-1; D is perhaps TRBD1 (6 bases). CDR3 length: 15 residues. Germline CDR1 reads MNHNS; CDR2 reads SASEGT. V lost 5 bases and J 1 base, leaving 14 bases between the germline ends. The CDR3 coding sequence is TGTGCCAGCAGTTTCAACAGGGATGCGAACACTGAAGCTTTCTTT. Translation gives CASSFNRDANTEAFF.

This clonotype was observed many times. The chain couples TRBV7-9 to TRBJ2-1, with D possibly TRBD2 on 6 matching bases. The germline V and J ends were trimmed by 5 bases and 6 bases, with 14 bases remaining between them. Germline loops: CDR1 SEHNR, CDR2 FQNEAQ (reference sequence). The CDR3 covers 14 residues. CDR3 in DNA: TGTGCCAGCAGCGGGACTTATCGCGGCAATGAGCAGTTCTTC. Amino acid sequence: CASSGTYRGNEQFF.

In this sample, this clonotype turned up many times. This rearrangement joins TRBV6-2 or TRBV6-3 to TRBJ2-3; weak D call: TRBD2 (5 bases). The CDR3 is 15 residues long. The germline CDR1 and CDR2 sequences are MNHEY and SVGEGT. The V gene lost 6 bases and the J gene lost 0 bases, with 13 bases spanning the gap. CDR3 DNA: TGTGCCAGCAGAAGGACTTTCTTCAGCACAGATACGCAGTATTTT. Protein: CASRRTFFSTDTQYF.

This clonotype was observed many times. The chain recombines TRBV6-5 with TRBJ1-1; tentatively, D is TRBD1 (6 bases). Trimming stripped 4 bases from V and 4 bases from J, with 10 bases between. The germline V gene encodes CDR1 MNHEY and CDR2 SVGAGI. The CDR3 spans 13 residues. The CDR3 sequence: CASSSVGGTEAFF. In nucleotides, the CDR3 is TGTGCCAGCAGTTCGGTAGGGGGCACTGAAGCTTTCTTT.

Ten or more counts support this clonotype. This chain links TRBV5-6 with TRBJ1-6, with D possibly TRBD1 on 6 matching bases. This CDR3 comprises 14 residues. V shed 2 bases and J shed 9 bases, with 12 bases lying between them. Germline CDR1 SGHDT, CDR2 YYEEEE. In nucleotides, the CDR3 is TGTGCCAGCAGCTTCCCCGGGACAACTTCACCCCTCCACTTT. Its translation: CASSFPGTTSPLHF.

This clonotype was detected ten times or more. In DNA form, the CDR3 reads TGCAGTGCTCCTATAATAGCGGGGTCCTACGAGCAGTACTTC. Translating gives CSAPIIAGSYEQYF. This chain links TRBV20-1 with TRBJ2-7; 8 bases line up with TRBD2. The germline gives CDR1 DFQATT, CDR2 SNEGSKA (reference sequence). Trimming at V came to 5 bases and at J to 1 base, leaving 7 bases not matched to a gene. This CDR3 has 14 amino acids.